Below, 29 T cell receptor beta chains from the same sample are listed, as sequenced in a study of graft-versus-host responses after intestinal transplantation. Assay used: immunoSEQ multiplex PCR; TCRdb lists only in-frame clones, some missing. This sample carries about 40,000 clones, around 90% of them seen once, and the ten largest clones take over 2%. Material: PBMCs, obtained approximately 320 days after intestinal transplant. The receptors come from a human patient who received an intestinal transplant, so some T cells may come from the graft donor.

The chain's CDR3 is CASSLWTGIITGELFF. The CDR3, as DNA: TGTGCCAGCAGCCTATGGACAGGGATTATAACCGGGGAGCTGTTTTTT. The genes are TRBV5-6 and TRBJ2-2, with 8 bases fitting TRBD1. Germline V gene sequence: CDR1 SGHDT, CDR2 YYEEEE. The length of the CDR3 is 16 residues. V was clipped by 4 bases and J by 5 bases; unmatched bases: 10.

V and J are TRBV19 and TRBJ1-1; no clear D. Trimming stripped 4 bases from V and 0 bases from J, with 9 bases between. Per germline, CDR1 LNHDA and CDR2 SQIVND (reference sequence). This CDR3 is built from 14 residues. The CDR3 DNA sequence: TGTGCCAGTAGTACCCTGGATATGAACACTGAAGCTTTCTTT. Protein product: CASSTLDMNTEAFF.

The V and J genes are TRBV6-5 and TRBJ1-4; D is possibly TRBD1 (6 bases). CDR1 and CDR2 (germline): MNHEY, SVGAGI. Trimming pared 0 bases from V and 7 bases from J, leaving 9 bases between. CDR3 length: 14 amino acids. CDR3 loop: CASSYSIGGEKLFF. CDR3 nucleotides: TGTGCCAGCAGTTACTCGATAGGGGGTGAAAAACTGTTTTTT.

This clone has just one count. This chain links TRBV29-1 with TRBJ2-2; 12 nucleotides agree with TRBD2. The CDR3 loop spans 17 amino acids. Germline V gene lookup returns CDR1 SQVTM and CDR2 ANQGSEA. Losses at the gene ends were 6 bases for V and 0 bases for J; bases not matched to a gene: 8. CDR3 sequence: CSVESGLAGTNTGELFF. For the CDR3, the DNA is TGCAGCGTCGAAAGTGGACTAGCGGGGACGAACACCGGGGAGCTGTTTTTT.

The rearrangement links TRBV15 to TRBJ2-3; D is possibly TRBD2 (6 bases). This CDR3 has 16 amino acids. The V gene's germline CDR1 is LNHNV and CDR2 YYDKDF (reference sequence). Between the trimmed V and J ends, which lost 5 bases and 1 base, there was a span of 16 bases. The CDR3: CATSSSEGLRTDTQYF. DNA for the CDR3: TGTGCCACCAGCTCTTCGGAGGGACTCCGCACAGATACGCAGTATTTT.

The chain links TRBV19 to TRBJ2-5; unclear D gene. The CDR3 extends over 13 amino acids. Germline lookup yields CDR1 LNHDA and CDR2 SQIVND (reference sequence). The V end was cut by 10 bases, the J end by 1 base, with 13 bases between. The CDR3 here is CATMEPFQETQYF. The CDR3 nucleotides are TGTGCCACGATGGAACCCTTCCAAGAGACCCAGTACTTC. The full variable domain, rest sourced from reference TRBV19 and TRBJ2-5, is DGGITQSPKYLFRKEGQNVTLSCEQNLNHDAMYWYRQDPGQGLRLIYYSQIVNDFQKGDIAEGYSVSREKKESFPLTVTSAQKNPTAFYLCATMEPFQETQYFGPGTRLLVL.

On this clone: Other nucleotide sequences from this sample produce the same CDR3. The V gene is TRBV6-1, the J gene TRBJ2-5, with a possible D match to TRBD2 (7 bases). CDR1 and CDR2 (germline): MNHNS, SASEGT. Between the trimmed V and J ends, which lost 0 bases and 5 bases, there was a span of 19 bases. The CDR3 contains 17 residues. This CDR3 reads CASSEAGGGGGRETQYF. The CDR3, as DNA: TGTGCCAGCAGTGAAGCGGGGGGGGGCGGGGGCCGGGAGACCCAGTACTTC.

Note on this clone: This specimen includes other DNA sequences encoding the same CDR3. The rearrangement links TRBV6-1 to TRBJ1-5; D possibly corresponds to TRBD1 (6 bases). CDR1 is MNHNS and CDR2 is SASEGT in the germline V gene. The length of the CDR3 is 14 residues. Trimming removed 3 bases at V and 7 bases at J, with 13 bases between. CDR3 coding DNA: TGTGCCAGCAGTGATAGTGGGGGCGGACAGCCCCAGCATTTT. It encodes CASSDSGGGQPQHF.

This sequence joins TRBV5-1 and TRBJ2-5; D might be TRBD2 (6 bases). CDR1 SGHRS and CDR2 YFSETQ come from the germline V gene. Trimming removed 4 bases at V and 0 bases at J, with 10 bases between. This CDR3 contains 14 residues. In DNA form, the CDR3 reads TGCGCCAGCAGCACCCGCGGGAACCAAGAGACCCAGTACTTC. The encoded protein is CASSTRGNQETQYF.

The chain uses TRBV7-9 and TRBJ1-5; tentatively, D is TRBD1 (5 bases). CDR1 is SEHNR, CDR2 FQNEAQ, per germline (reference sequence). Trimming removed 1 base from V and 2 bases from J, with 15 bases in between. This CDR3 has 17 amino acids. This CDR3 is CASSLDWAAGRNQPQHF. As DNA, the CDR3 is TGTGCCAGCAGCTTAGATTGGGCAGCAGGGCGCAATCAGCCCCAGCATTTT.

The rearrangement joins TRBV5-1 to TRBJ1-2, with D maybe TRBD1 (6 bases). CDR1 and CDR2 from the germline V gene are SGHRS and YFSETQ. The CDR3 contains 13 residues. Trimming removed 1 base from V and 3 bases from J, with 7 bases in between. CDR3 nucleotides: TGCGCCAGCAGCTTGAGACAGGACTATGGCTACACCTTC. The encoded protein is CASSLRQDYGYTF.

The chain couples TRBV11-2 to TRBJ2-7, with TRBD2 matching 12 bases. J lost 4 bases, V lost 4 bases, and 2 bases had no gene match. The V gene's germline CDR1 is SGHAT and CDR2 FQNNGV. The CDR3 has 14 amino acids. This CDR3 is CASSSTSGGYEQYF. CDR3 coding DNA: TGTGCCAGCAGCTCGACTAGCGGGGGTTACGAGCAGTACTTC.

The chain carries TRBV7-3 and TRBJ2-1, with TRBD2 as a possible D gene (5 bases). Per the germline V gene, CDR1 is SGHTA and CDR2 is FQGTGA. The CDR3 is made up of 15 amino acids. Trimming left V 5 bases short and J 2 bases short, with 13 bases between. CDR3 nucleotides: TGTGCCAGCAGCCAAGGACTCCACCCCTACAATGAGCAGTTCTTC. It specifies CASSQGLHPYNEQFF.

The chain is built from TRBV6-1 and TRBJ1-3; D not certain. CDR1 MNHNS and CDR2 SASEGT come from the germline V gene. V lost 4 bases and J lost 3, with 10 bases in between. The CDR3 loop spans 14 amino acids. CDR3 region: CASSVVEGGNTIYF. CDR3 nucleotide sequence: TGTGCCAGCAGTGTGGTGGAGGGTGGAAACACCATATATTTT.

V and J are TRBV29-1 and TRBJ1-2; no reliable D call. The V end was cut by 6 bases, the J end by 5 bases, with 19 bases between. CDR3 length equals 14 residues. Germline lookup yields CDR1 SQVTM and CDR2 ANQGSEA. CDR3 protein: CSVIPTERGYGYTF. As DNA, the CDR3 is TGCAGCGTGATCCCCACAGAGCGGGGTTATGGCTACACCTTC.

The V call is TRBV2, the J call TRBJ1-1; a weak D match, TRBD1 (6 bases). V lost 7 bases and J lost 0, with 15 bases in between. Germline-derived CDR1 and CDR2 are SNHLY and FYNNEI. This CDR3 is 15 amino acids long. The CDR3 loop is CASIRDTIMNTEAFF. CDR3 nucleotide sequence: TGTGCCAGCATACGGGACACGATCATGAACACTGAAGCTTTCTTT.

The chain couples TRBV2 to TRBJ1-1, with unresolved D. Trimming stripped 6 bases from V and 7 bases from J, with 9 bases between. The CDR3 is 11 amino acids. Per germline, CDR1 SNHLY and CDR2 FYNNEI. The CDR3 sequence is CASSDHREAFF. As DNA, the CDR3 is TGTGCCAGCAGCGATCACCGTGAAGCTTTCTTT.

The J gene is TRBJ1-2, the V gene TRBV6-5; no definite D call. From germline, CDR1 is MNHEY and CDR2 SVGAGI. The CDR3 spans 12 residues. Trimming took off 5 bases at V and 2 bases at J, with 6 bases between the two ends. CDR3: CASSEQNYGYTF. CDR3 DNA: TGTGCCAGCAGTGAACAAAACTATGGCTACACCTTC.

This rearrangement joins TRBV25-1 to TRBJ2-5, with 9 bases matching TRBD1. J was trimmed by 4 bases and V by 1 base; bases with no gene match: 1. The CDR3 spans 14 residues. Germline assignment: CDR1 MGHDK and CDR2 SYGVNS. CDR3 DNA sequence: TGTGCCAGCAGTGAATGGGGACAGGGAGAGACCCAGTACTTC. The encoded protein is CASSEWGQGETQYF.

The genes are TRBV5-1 and TRBJ2-5; possibly TRBD2 for D (6 bases). The V and J ends lost 3 bases and 1 base respectively, with 13 bases between them. CDR3 length: 15 residues. In germline, CDR1 is SGHRS, CDR2 YFSETQ. The CDR3 coding sequence is TGCGCCAGCAGCTGGACCCCCGGGGGCCAAGAGACCCAGTACTTC. The encoded protein is CASSWTPGGQETQYF.

The rearrangement uses TRBV2 and TRBJ2-1, with 7 nucleotides matching TRBD2. CDR3 length: 12 residues. Germline V lookup: CDR1 SNHLY, CDR2 FYNNEI. Trimming cost V 7 bases and J 5 bases; bases outside gene matches: 2. CDR3 in DNA: TGTGCCAGCAACCTAGCGGACAATGAGCAGTTCTTC. It codes for CASNLADNEQFF.

The chain has TRBV28 and TRBJ2-5; TRBD2 aligns across 7 bases. The V segment lost 4 bases and the J segment 2 bases; nucleotides outside the gene matches: 7. The germline CDR1 and CDR2 sequences are MDHEN and SYDVKM. The CDR3 totals 15 residues. This chain's CDR3 is CASSSVAGRQETQYF. CDR3 DNA: TGTGCCAGCAGTTCCGTAGCGGGCAGACAAGAGACCCAGTACTTC.

The genes are TRBV5-1 and TRBJ2-7; maybe TRBD1 (5 bases). Germline CDR1 and CDR2: SGHRS and YFSETQ. The ends were cut back, 0 bases at V and 2 bases at J, with 9 bases in the middle. The CDR3 is made up of 14 amino acids. The CDR3 bases are TGCGCCAGCAGCTTGGAGGCAGGGCCCTACGAGCAGTACTTC. Amino acids: CASSLEAGPYEQYF.

The rearrangement links TRBV7-3 to TRBJ2-1; 13 bases are a match to TRBD2. This CDR3 has 19 amino acids. V was clipped by 5 bases and J by 5 bases; unmatched bases: 15. The germline V gene encodes CDR1 SGHTA and CDR2 FQGTGA. The CDR3 region is CASSRTPDSGTSGNNEQFF. The CDR3 coding sequence is TGTGCCAGCAGCAGAACGCCAGATTCCGGGACTAGCGGGAACAATGAGCAGTTCTTC.

The CDR3: CASSVGTGGREQYF. CDR3 sequence (DNA): TGTGCCAGCAGCGTAGGTACAGGGGGCAGGGAGCAGTACTTC. The chain joins TRBV9 to TRBJ2-7; 9 bases align to TRBD1. Germline V gene lookup returns CDR1 SGDLS and CDR2 YYNGEE. The CDR3 is made up of 14 amino acids. V lost 0 bases, J lost 7 bases, and 5 bases stayed unmatched.

V gene TRBV2 combines with J gene TRBJ2-7; 9 nucleotides agree with TRBD1. CDR1 is SNHLY and CDR2 is FYNNEI in the germline V gene. J was trimmed by 2 bases and V by 6 bases; bases with no gene match: 8. This CDR3 contains 15 residues. The CDR3 sequence: CASSEDRGYPYEQYF. DNA of the CDR3: TGTGCCAGCAGCGAGGACAGGGGCTATCCCTACGAGCAGTACTTC.

The chain joins TRBV6-5 to TRBJ2-1; 10 positions match TRBD2. The germline CDR1 and CDR2 sequences are MNHEY and SVGAGI. With 10 bases clipped from V and 5 bases from J, the junction kept 8 bases outside the gene matches. The CDR3 is made up of 14 amino acids. The CDR3 DNA follows: TGTGCCACCATCCGGACTAGCGGTAACAATGAGCAGTTCTTC. Its translation is CATIRTSGNNEQFF.

The chain has TRBV6-5 and TRBJ2-2; D may correspond to TRBD1 or TRBD2 (6 bases each). The germline V gene encodes CDR1 MNHEY and CDR2 SVGAGI. The CDR3 has 14 amino acids. V was cut by 6 bases and J by 6 bases, with 14 bases left in between. This CDR3 is CASRPPGAPGELFF. CDR3 coding DNA: TGTGCCAGCAGGCCACCGGGGGCCCCCGGGGAGCTGTTTTTT.

Concerning this clone itself: One junction end disagrees with the germline gene, perhaps due to a read error. The V and J genes are TRBV2 and TRBJ2-7; possibly TRBD2 for D (5 bases). Germline CDR1 reads SNHLY; CDR2 reads FYNNEI. The CDR3 sequence is 13 residues long. The CDR3 DNA sequence: TGTGCCGGCAGTGACGAGGGTATACACGAGCAGTACTTC. Amino acids: CAGSDEGIHEQYF.